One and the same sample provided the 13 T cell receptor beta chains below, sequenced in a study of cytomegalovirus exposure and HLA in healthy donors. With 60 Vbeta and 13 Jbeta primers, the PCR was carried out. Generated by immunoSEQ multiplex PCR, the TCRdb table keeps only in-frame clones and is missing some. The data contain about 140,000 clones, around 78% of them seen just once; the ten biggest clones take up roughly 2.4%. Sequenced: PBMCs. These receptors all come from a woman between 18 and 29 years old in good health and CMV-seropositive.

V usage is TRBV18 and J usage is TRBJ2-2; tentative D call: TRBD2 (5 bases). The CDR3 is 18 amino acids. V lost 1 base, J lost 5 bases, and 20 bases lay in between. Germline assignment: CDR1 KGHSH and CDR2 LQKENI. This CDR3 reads CASSPRSQGGPTTGELFF. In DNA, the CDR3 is TGTGCCAGCTCACCACGTTCCCAAGGCGGGCCTACAACCGGGGAGCTGTTTTTT.

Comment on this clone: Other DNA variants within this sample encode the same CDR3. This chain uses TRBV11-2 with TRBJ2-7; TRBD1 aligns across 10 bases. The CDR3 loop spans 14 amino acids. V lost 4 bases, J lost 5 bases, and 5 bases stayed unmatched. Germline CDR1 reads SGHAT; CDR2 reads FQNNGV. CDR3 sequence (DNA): TGTGCCAGCAGCTGGGGACAGGGGAGGAACGAGCAGTACTTC. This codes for CASSWGQGRNEQYF.

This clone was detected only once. In DNA form, the CDR3 reads TGTGCCAGTAGTATCCCTACGAACACTGAAGCTTTCTTT. Amino acid sequence: CASSIPTNTEAFF. The chain has TRBV19 and TRBJ1-1; no reliable D call. Looked up from germline, CDR1 is LNHDA and CDR2 is SQIVND (reference sequence). Trimming took off 3 bases at V and 1 base at J, with 6 bases between the two ends. This CDR3 contains 13 residues.

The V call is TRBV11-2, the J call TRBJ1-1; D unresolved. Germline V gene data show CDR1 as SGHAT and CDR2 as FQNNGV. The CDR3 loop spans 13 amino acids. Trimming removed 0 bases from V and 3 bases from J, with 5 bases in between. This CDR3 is CASSLEAYTEAFF. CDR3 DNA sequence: TGTGCCAGCAGCTTAGAGGCCTACACTGAAGCTTTCTTT.

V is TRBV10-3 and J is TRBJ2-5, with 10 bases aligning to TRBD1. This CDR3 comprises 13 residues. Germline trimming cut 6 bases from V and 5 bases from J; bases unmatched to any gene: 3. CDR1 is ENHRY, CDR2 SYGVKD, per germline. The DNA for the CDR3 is TGTGCCATCAGCTCGACAGGGGGCGAGACCCAGTACTTC. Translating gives CAISSTGGETQYF.

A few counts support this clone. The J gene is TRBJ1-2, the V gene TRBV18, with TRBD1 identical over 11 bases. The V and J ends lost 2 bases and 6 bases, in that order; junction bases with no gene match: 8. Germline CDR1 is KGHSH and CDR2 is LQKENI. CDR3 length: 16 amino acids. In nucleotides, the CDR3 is TGTGCCAGCTCACCATTTGGACAGGGGGCGAGGGATGGCTACACCTTC. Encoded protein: CASSPFGQGARDGYTF.

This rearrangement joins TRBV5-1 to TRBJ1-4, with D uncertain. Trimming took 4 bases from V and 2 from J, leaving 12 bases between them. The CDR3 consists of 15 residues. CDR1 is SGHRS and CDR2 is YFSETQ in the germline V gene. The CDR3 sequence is CASSLFRGTNEKLFF. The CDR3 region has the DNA TGCGCCAGCAGCCTCTTTCGGGGTACTAATGAAAAACTGTTTTTT.

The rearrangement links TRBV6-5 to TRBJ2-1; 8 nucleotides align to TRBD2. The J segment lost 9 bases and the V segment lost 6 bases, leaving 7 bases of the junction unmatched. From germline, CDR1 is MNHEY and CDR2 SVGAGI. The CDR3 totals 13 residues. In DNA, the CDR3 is TGTGCCAGCAGCGGGGGGGCCCGGGGTGAGCAGTTCTTC. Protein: CASSGGARGEQFF.

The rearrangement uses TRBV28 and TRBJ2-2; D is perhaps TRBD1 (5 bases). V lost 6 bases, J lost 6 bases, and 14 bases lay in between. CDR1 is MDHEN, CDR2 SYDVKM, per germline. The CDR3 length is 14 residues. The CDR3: CASRPTTGPGELFF. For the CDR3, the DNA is TGTGCCAGCAGACCGACCACAGGACCCGGGGAGCTGTTTTTT.

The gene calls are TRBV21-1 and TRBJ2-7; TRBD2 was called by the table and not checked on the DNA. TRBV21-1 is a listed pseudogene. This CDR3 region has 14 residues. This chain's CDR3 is CASSKIAESYEQYF. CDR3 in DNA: TGTGCCAGCAGCAAAATTGCGGAGTCCTACGAGCAGTACTTC.

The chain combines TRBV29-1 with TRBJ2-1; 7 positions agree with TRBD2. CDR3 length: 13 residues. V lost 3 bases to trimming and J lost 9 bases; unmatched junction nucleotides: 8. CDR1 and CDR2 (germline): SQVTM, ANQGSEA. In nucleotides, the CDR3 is TGCAGCGTTGAGAACTCTGGGGGGGGTGAGCAGTTCTTC. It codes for CSVENSGGGEQFF.

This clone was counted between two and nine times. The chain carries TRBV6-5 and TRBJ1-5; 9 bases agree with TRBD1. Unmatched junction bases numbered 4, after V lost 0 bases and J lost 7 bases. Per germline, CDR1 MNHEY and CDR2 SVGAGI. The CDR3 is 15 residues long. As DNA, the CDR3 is TGTGCCAGCAGTTACTCGGGGACAGGGCAACAGCCCCAGCATTTT. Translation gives CASSYSGTGQQPQHF.

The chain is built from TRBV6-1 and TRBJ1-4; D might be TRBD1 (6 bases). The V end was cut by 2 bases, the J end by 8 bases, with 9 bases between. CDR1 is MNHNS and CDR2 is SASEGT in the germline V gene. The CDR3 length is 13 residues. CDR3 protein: CASSEQGHEKLFF. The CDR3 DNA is TGTGCCAGCAGTGAACAGGGACACGAAAAACTGTTTTTT.